This T cell receptor beta chain is from a study of shared clonotypes between healthy human individuals. Points on this clone: The target antigen is unknown.

The run depth of the assay was deep. Source study methods: Filtering differed, since immunoSEQ gave only junction sequences and no quality scores. TCRdb's table, derived via immunoSEQ multiplex PCR, lists solely in-frame clones and lacks some. The V and J calls and clone size were taken over from that table, and D and trimming were inferred from the DNA. This sample has 2,100,000 or so clones, with approximately 95% found just once. General study points: Against clonotypes common to all four donors, non-shared ones had lower generation probabilities. Generally, naive subsets came out with larger estimated richness than memory subsets.

CDR3 length: 14 residues. Looked up from germline, CDR1 is SGHAT and CDR2 is FQNNGV. The ends lost 4 bases at V and 4 bases at J; junction bases unmatched: 3. The V call is TRBV11-2, the J call TRBJ2-2, with TRBD1 matching 7 bases. Sequencing was carried out using naive CD4+ T cells sorted from blood. Regarding subset: CD45RA+ positively selected. The sequence derives from a man aged 18 to 30 in good health. CDR3: CASSWGQTTGELFF. In DNA form, the CDR3 reads TGTGCCAGCAGCTGGGGACAGACCACCGGGGAGCTGTTTTTT.